Listed here are 14 T cell receptor beta chains from one sample, sequenced in a study of blood T cell repertoires in COVID-19. Profiled with immunoSEQ multiplex PCR; TCRdb holds only in-frame clones, not every one. The repertoire consists of 70,000 to 95,000 clones, with over 70% occurring once and the leading ten covering 5.8%. Source material: peripheral blood. The receptor set was obtained from a middle-aged man with active COVID-19.

This clone has more than one count but fewer than ten. The rearrangement uses TRBV7-8 and TRBJ2-1; maybe TRBD2 (5 bases). Trimming cost V 2 bases and J 5 bases, with 19 bases left between them. The CDR3 consists of 17 residues. CDR1 SGHVS and CDR2 FQNEAQ come from the germline V gene. The CDR3 DNA follows: TGTGCCAGCAGCTTAAGGAGACGGGAAGGAAGTGACAATGAGCAGTTCTTC. Protein product: CASSLRRREGSDNEQFF.

This chain joins TRBV9 and TRBJ1-2; D might be TRBD1 (5 bases). Between the trimmed V and J ends, which lost 0 bases and 8 bases, there was a span of 11 bases. The CDR3 extends over 13 amino acids. Germline V gene data show CDR1 as SGDLS and CDR2 as YYNGEE. The CDR3 DNA sequence: TGTGCCAGCAGCGTAGCGGAAGGGGTCGGCTACACCTTC. This translates into CASSVAEGVGYTF.

V gene TRBV7-3 combines with J gene TRBJ2-7; 12 positions agree with TRBD1. Germline CDR1 and CDR2: SGHTA and FQGTGA. This CDR3 is built from 15 residues. After removal of 5 bases from V and 9 bases from J, the junction contained 11 bases not matched to a gene. CDR3 coding DNA: TGTGCCAGCAGCGCGGAGCCGGGACAGGGGGCATTGCAGTACTTC. Its protein product is CASSAEPGQGALQYF.

V gene TRBV9 combines with J gene TRBJ1-2; 7 bases map to TRBD1. Germline CDR1 is SGDLS and CDR2 is YYNGEE. The CDR3 runs to 15 residues. J gave up 5 bases and V 4 bases, and 11 bases lay outside the gene matches. The CDR3 spells CASSKGQSGGYGYTF. The CDR3 nucleotides read TGTGCCAGCAGCAAGGGACAGTCTGGGGGTTATGGCTACACCTTC.

This chain uses TRBV7-8 with TRBJ2-5, with 11 nucleotides matching TRBD1. The CDR3 consists of 15 residues. The V segment lost 4 bases and the J segment 4 bases; nucleotides outside the gene matches: 5. CDR1 is SGHVS and CDR2 is FQNEAQ in the germline V gene. CDR3: CASSSWTGGGETQYF. In nucleotides, the CDR3 is TGTGCCAGCAGCTCTTGGACAGGGGGCGGAGAGACCCAGTACTTC.

The V and J genes are TRBV4-1 and TRBJ1-4; 7 positions agree with TRBD1. Germline lookup yields CDR1 MGHRA and CDR2 YSYEKL. Trimming took 0 bases from V and 5 from J; bases not matched to a gene: 6. CDR3 length equals 16 residues. The CDR3 DNA reads as TGCGCCAGCAGCCAAGATTGGCCGGACAGGAATGAAAAACTGTTTTTT. It encodes CASSQDWPDRNEKLFF.

The chain uses TRBV6-5 and TRBJ2-1; 8 bases agree with TRBD1. The CDR3 runs 15 residues. Germline values: CDR1 MNHEY, CDR2 SVGAGI. Trimming cost V 6 bases and J 6 bases; bases outside gene matches: 10. The CDR3 sequence is CASSPGQGGRNEQFF. DNA for the CDR3: TGTGCCAGCAGCCCCGGACAGGGAGGTCGCAATGAGCAGTTCTTC.

This chain uses TRBV28 with TRBJ1-2, with D maybe TRBD1 (5 bases). The CDR3 totals 14 residues. Germline V gene data show CDR1 as MDHEN and CDR2 as SYDVKM. Between the trimmed V and J ends, which lost 10 bases and 0 bases, there was a span of 15 bases. CDR3 sequence: CATIFGGANYGYTF. CDR3 bases: TGTGCCACCATATTTGGGGGGGCTAACTATGGCTACACCTTC.

The chain is built from TRBV19 and TRBJ2-7, with 12 bases identical to TRBD2. V lost 5 bases and J lost 5; bases outside the gene matches: 22. CDR1 and CDR2 from the germline V gene are LNHDA and SQIVND (reference sequence). CDR3 length equals 20 residues. The CDR3 here is CASSPTWTYRLAGDENEQYF. The CDR3 DNA reads as TGTGCCAGTAGTCCTACATGGACGTATCGACTAGCGGGAGATGAGAACGAGCAGTACTTC.

V is TRBV7-2 and J is TRBJ1-1; D is perhaps TRBD1 (6 bases). This CDR3 comprises 15 residues. Germline V lookup: CDR1 SGHTA, CDR2 FQGNSA. V gave up 5 bases and J gave up 4 bases, with 17 bases separating them. The DNA for the CDR3 is TGTGCCAGCAGCCCACGGGACACTGGGTTCACTGAAGCTTTCTTT. Translating it yields CASSPRDTGFTEAFF.

V and J are TRBV4-3 and TRBJ2-3; possible D gene TRBD2, 6 bases. With 0 bases removed from V and 3 bases from J, the gap between germline ends came to 10 bases. The germline gives CDR1 LGHNA, CDR2 YSLEER. CDR3 size: 15 residues. This CDR3 is CASSQDRAGTDTQYF. CDR3 sequence (DNA): TGCGCCAGCAGCCAAGATCGGGCGGGAACAGATACGCAGTATTTT.

The CDR3 spells CSASSSGGDNEQFF. The CDR3, as DNA: TGCAGTGCTAGTTCCAGCGGGGGTGACAATGAGCAGTTCTTC. The J gene is TRBJ2-1, the V gene TRBV20-1, with 8 bases lining up with TRBD2. Looked up from germline, CDR1 is DFQATT and CDR2 is SNEGSKA (reference sequence). The V gene end was trimmed by 3 bases and the J gene end by 5 bases; junction bases not matched to a gene: 6. CDR3 length equals 14 residues.

This rearrangement joins TRBV4-1 to TRBJ1-2; 7 bases are a match to TRBD1. Germline assignment: CDR1 MGHRA and CDR2 YSYEKL. Losses at the gene ends were 4 bases for V and 2 bases for J; bases not matched to a gene: 10. This CDR3 is built from 16 residues. The CDR3 nucleotides read TGCGCCAGCAGCCCCCGGGTCGACAGGGAGAACTATGGCTACACCTTC. As protein: CASSPRVDRENYGYTF.

The sample holds one count of this clone. The chain joins TRBV30 to TRBJ1-3; D is possibly TRBD1 (6 bases). This CDR3 has 12 amino acids. Per germline, CDR1 GTSNPN and CDR2 SVGIG (reference sequence). The V end was cut by 0 bases, the J end by 8 bases, with 8 bases between. In DNA, the CDR3 is TGTGCCTGGAGTGTACAGGGAGACACCATATATTTT. It is translated as CAWSVQGDTIYF.